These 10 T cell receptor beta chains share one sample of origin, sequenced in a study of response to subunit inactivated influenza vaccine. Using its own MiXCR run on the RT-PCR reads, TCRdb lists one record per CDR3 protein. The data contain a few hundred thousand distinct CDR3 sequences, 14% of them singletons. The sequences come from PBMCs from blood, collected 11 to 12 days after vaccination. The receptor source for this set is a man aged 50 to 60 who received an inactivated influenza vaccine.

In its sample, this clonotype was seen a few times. The chain's CDR3 is CSAREHSRRSGSEQFF. CDR3 DNA: TGCAGTGCTAGAGAGCACAGCAGACGATCGGGCTCGGAGCAGTTCTTC. The rearrangement joins TRBV20-1 to TRBJ2-1; D not certain. Germline CDR1 DFQATT, CDR2 SNEGSKA (reference sequence). Trimming took 0 bases from V and 10 from J, leaving 22 bases between them. This CDR3 is 16 amino acids long.

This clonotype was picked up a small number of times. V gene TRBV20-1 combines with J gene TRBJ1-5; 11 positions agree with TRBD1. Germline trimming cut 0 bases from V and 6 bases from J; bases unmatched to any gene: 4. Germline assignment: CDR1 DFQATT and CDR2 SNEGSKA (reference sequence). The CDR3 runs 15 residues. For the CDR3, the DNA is TGCAGTGCTAGAGATCTGGACAGGGGGCGTCAGCCCCAGCATTTT. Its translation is CSARDLDRGRQPQHF.

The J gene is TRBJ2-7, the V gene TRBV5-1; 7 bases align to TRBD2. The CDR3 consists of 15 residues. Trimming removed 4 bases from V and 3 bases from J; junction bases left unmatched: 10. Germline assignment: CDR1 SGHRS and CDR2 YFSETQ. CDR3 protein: CASSGGRGQDYEQYF. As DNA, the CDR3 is TGCGCCAGCAGCGGCGGGAGAGGGCAGGACTACGAGCAGTACTTC.

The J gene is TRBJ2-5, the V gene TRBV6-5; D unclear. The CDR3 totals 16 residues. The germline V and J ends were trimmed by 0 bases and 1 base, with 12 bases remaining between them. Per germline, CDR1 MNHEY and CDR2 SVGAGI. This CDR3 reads CASSYSRGLPQETQYF. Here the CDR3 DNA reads TGTGCCAGCAGTTACTCTCGCGGCCTCCCCCAAGAGACCCAGTACTTC.

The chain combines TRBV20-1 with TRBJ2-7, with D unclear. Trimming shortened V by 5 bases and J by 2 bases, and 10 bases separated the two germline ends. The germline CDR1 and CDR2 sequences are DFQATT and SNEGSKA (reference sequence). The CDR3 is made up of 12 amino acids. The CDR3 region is CSAELWAYEQYF. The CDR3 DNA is TGCAGTGCTGAACTTTGGGCCTACGAGCAGTACTTC.

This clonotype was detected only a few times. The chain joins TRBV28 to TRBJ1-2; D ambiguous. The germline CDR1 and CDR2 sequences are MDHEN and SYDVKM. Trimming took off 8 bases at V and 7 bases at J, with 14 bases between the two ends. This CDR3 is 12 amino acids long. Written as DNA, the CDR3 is TGTGCCAGCGAGGACGAGTCTGGTGGCTACACCTTC. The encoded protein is CASEDESGGYTF.

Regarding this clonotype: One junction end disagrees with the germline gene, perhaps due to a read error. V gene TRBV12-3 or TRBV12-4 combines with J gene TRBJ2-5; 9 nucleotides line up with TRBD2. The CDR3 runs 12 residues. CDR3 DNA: TGTGCCAGCACCGAGGCGAGCGGGGGGTTGATCTTC. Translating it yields CASTEASGGLIF.

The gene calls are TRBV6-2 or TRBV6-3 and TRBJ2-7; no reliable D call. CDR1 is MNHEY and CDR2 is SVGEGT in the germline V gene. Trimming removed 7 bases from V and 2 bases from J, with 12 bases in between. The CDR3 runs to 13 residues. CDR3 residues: CASTTGNAYEQYF. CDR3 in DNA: TGTGCCAGCACTACGGGTAACGCCTACGAGCAGTACTTC.

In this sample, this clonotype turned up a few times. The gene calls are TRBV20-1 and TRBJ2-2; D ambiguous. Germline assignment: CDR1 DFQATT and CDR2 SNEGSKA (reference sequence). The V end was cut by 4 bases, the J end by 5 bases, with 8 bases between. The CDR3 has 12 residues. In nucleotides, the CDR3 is TGCAGTGCTAAGACACTAACCGGGGAGCTGTTTTTT. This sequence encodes CSAKTLTGELFF.

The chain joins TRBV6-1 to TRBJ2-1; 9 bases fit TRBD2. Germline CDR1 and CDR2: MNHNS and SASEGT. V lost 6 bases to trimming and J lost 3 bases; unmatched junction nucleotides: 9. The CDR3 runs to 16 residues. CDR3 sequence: CASRSARTSDYNEQFF. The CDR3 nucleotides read TGTGCCAGCAGATCCGCCCGGACTAGCGACTACAATGAGCAGTTCTTC.